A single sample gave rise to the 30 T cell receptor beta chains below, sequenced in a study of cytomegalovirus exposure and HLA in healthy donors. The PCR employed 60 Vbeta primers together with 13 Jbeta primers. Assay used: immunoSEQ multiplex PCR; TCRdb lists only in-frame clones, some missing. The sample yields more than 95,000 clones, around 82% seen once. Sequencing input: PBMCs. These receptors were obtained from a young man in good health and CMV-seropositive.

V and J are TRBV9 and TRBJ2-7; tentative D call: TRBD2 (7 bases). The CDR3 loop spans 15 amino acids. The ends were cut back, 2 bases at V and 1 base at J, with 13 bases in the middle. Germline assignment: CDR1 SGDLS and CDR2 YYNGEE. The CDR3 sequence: CASSVGGARSYEQYF. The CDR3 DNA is TGTGCCAGCAGCGTTGGGGGGGCCAGGTCCTACGAGCAGTACTTC. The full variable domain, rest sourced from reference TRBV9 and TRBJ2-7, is DSGVTQTPKHLITATGQRVTLRCSPRSGDLSVYWYQQSLDQGLQFLIQYYNGEERAKGNILERFSAQQFPDLHSELNLSSLELGDSALYFCASSVGGARSYEQYFGPGTRLTVT.

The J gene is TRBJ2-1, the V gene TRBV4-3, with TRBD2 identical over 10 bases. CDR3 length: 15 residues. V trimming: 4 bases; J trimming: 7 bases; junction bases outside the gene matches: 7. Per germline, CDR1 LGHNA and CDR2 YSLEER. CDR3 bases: TGCGCCAGCAGCCCCCTAGCGGGAGCGGGGAATGAGCAGTTCTTC. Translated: CASSPLAGAGNEQFF.

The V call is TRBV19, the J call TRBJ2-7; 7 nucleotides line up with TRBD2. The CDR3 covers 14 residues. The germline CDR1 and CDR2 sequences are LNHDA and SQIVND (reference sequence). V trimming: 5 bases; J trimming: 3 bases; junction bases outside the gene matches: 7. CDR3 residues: CASSFRTGGYEQYF. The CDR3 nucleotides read TGTGCCAGTAGTTTCCGGACGGGGGGCTACGAGCAGTACTTC.

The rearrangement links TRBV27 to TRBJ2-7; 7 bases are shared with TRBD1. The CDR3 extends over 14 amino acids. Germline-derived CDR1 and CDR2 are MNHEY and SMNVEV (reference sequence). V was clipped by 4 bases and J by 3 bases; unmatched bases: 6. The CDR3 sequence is CASSSPTGIYEQYF. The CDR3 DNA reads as TGTGCCAGCAGTTCACCGACAGGGATCTACGAGCAGTACTTC.

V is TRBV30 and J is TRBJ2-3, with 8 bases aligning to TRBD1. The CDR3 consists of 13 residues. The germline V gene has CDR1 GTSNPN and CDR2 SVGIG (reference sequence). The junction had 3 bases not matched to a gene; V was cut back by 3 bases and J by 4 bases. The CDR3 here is CAWRAGGADTQYF. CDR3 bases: TGTGCCTGGAGGGCAGGGGGCGCAGATACGCAGTATTTT.

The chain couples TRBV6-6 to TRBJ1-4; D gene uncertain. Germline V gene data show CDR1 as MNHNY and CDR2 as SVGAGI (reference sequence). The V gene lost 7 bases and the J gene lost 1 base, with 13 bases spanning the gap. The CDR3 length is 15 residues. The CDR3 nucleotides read TGTGCCAGCAAAATCCGATTACTAACTAATGAAAAACTGTTTTTT. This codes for CASKIRLLTNEKLFF.

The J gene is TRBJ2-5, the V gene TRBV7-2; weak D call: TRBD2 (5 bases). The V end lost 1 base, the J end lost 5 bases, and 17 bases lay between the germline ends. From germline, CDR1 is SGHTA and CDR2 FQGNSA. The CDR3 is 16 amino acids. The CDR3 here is CASSLVTLDVGETQYF. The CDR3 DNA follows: TGTGCCAGCAGCTTAGTAACACTAGACGTAGGGGAGACCCAGTACTTC.

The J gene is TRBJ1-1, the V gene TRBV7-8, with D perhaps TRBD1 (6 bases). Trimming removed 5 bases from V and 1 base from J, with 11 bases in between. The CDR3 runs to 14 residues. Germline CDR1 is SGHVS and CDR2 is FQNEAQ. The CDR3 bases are TGTGCCAGCAGCGAAAGGGGGGGGAACACTGAAGCTTTCTTT. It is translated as CASSERGGNTEAFF.

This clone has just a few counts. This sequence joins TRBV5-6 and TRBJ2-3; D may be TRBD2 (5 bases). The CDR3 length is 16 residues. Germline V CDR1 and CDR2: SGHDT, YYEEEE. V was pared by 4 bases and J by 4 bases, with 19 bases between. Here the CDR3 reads CASSLLAQLPPDTQYF. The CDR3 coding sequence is TGTGCCAGCAGCCTCCTAGCCCAACTCCCCCCAGATACGCAGTATTTT. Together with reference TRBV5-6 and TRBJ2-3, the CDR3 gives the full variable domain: DAGVTQSPTHLIKTRGQQVTLRCSPKSGHDTVSWYQQALGQGPQFIFQYYEEEERQRGNFPDRFSGHQFPNYSSELNVNALLLGDSALYLCASSLLAQLPPDTQYFGPGTRLTVL.

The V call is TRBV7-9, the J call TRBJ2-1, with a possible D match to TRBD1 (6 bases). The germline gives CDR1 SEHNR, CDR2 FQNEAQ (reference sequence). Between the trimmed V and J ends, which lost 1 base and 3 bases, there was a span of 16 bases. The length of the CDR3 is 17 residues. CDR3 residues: CASSLGFGGRVYNEQFF. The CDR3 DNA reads TGTGCCAGCAGCTTAGGGTTTGGGGGCAGGGTCTACAATGAGCAGTTCTTC.

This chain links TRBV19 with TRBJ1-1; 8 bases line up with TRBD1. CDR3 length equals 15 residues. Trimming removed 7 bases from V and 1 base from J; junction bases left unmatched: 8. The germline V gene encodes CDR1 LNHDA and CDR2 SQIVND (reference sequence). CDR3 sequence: CASTVMGQANTEAFF. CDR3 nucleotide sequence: TGTGCCAGTACCGTTATGGGACAGGCGAACACTGAAGCTTTCTTT.

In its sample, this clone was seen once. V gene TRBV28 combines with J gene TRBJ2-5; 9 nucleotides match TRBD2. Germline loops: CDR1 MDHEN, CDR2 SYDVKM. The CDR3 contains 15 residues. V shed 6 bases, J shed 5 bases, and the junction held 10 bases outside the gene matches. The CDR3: CASRLSGSTWETQYF. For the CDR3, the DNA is TGTGCCAGCAGACTTAGCGGGAGTACATGGGAGACCCAGTACTTC.

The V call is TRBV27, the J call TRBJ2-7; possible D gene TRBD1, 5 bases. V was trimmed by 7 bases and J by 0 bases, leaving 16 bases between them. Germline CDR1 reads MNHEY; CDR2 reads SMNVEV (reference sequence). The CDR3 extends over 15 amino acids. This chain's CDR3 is CASTQQAPSSYEQYF. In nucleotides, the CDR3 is TGTGCCAGCACGCAACAGGCGCCAAGCTCCTACGAGCAGTACTTC.

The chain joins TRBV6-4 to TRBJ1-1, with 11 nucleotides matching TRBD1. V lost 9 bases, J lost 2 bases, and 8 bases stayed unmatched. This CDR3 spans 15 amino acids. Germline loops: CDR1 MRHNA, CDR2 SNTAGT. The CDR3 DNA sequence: TGTGCCAGTCCCGGACAGGGGGCTCGAAACACTGAAGCTTTCTTT. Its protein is CASPGQGARNTEAFF.

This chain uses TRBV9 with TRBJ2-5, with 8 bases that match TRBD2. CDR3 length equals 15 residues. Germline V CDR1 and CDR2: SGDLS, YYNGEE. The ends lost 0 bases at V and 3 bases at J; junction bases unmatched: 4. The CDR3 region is CASSVGAGVEETQYF. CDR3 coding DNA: TGTGCCAGCAGCGTAGGAGCGGGAGTTGAAGAGACCCAGTACTTC.

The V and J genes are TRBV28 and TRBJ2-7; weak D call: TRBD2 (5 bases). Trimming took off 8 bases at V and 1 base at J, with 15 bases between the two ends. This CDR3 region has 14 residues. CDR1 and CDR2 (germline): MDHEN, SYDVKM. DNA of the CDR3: TGTGCCAGCCGGACTGCACTAACATCCTACGAGCAGTACTTC. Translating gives CASRTALTSYEQYF. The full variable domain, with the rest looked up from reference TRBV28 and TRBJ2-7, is DVKVTQSSRYLVKRTGEKVFLECVQDMDHENMFWYRQDPGLGLRLIYFSYDVKMKEKGDIPEGYSVSREKKERFSLILESASTNQTSMYLCASRTALTSYEQYFGPGTRLTVT.

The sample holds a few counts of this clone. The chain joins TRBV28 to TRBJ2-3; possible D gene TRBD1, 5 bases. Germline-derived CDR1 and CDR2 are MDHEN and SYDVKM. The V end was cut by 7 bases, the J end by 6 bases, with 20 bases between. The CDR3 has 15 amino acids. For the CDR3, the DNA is TGTGCCAGCACACTATCGTGGGGCGCGCAGGATACGCAGTATTTT. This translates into CASTLSWGAQDTQYF.

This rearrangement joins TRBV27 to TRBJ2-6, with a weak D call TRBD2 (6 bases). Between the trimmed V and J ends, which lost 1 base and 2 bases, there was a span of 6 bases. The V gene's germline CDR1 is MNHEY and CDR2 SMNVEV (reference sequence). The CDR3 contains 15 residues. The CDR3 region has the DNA TGTGCCAGCAGTTTATGGGGGGCTGGGGCCAACGTCCTGACTTTC. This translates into CASSLWGAGANVLTF.

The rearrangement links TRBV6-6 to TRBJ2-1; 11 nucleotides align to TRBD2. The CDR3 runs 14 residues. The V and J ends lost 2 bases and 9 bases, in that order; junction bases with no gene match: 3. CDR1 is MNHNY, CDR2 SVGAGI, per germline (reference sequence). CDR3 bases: TGTGCCAGCAGTTACCGGGGACTAGCGGCTGAGCAGTTCTTC. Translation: CASSYRGLAAEQFF.

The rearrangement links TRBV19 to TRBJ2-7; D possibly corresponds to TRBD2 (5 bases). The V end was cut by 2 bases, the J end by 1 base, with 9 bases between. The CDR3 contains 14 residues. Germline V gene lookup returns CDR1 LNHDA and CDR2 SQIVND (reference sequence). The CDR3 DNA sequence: TGTGCCAGTAGTATAACGGGAACTTCCTACGAGCAGTACTTC. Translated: CASSITGTSYEQYF.

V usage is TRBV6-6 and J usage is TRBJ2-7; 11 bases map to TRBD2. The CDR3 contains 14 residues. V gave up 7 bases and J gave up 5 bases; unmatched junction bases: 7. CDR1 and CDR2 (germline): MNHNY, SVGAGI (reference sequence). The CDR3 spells CASTMSSGRHEQYF. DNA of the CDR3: TGTGCCAGCACAATGTCTAGCGGGAGGCACGAGCAGTACTTC.

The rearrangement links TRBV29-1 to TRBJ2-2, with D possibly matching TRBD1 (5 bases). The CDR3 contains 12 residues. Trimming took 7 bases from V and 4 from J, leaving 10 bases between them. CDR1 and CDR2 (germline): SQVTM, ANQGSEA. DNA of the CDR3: TGCAGCGGCCAGGGTGGCACCGGGGAGCTGTTTTTT. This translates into CSGQGGTGELFF.

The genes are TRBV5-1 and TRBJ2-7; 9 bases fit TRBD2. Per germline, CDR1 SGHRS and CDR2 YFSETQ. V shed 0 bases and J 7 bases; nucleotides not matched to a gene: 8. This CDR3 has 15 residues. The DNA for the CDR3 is TGCGCCAGCAGCTTGGGAGCTAGCGGGATGGGAGAGCAGTACTTC. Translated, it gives CASSLGASGMGEQYF.

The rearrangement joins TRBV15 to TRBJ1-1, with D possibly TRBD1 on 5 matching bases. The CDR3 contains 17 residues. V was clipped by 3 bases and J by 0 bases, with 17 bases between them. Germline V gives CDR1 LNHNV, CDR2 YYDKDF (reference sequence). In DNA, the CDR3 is TGTGCCACCAGCAGCCTTCAAAATGACAGAATGAACACTGAAGCTTTCTTT. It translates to CATSSLQNDRMNTEAFF.

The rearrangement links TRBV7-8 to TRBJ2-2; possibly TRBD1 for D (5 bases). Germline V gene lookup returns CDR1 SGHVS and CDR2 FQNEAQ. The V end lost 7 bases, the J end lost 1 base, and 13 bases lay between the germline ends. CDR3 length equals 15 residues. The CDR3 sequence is CASTTGGVNTGELFF. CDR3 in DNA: TGTGCCAGCACCACAGGTGGCGTGAACACCGGGGAGCTGTTTTTT.

CDR3 residues: CASSEGLVRGTLEQYF. For the CDR3, the DNA is TGTGCCAGCAGTGAAGGATTGGTTCGCGGGACCCTCGAGCAGTACTTC. The rearrangement uses TRBV6-1 and TRBJ2-7, with TRBD2 as a possible D gene (6 bases). Germline V gene sequence: CDR1 MNHNS, CDR2 SASEGT. The CDR3 totals 16 residues. Trimming stripped 1 base from V and 6 bases from J, with 19 bases between.

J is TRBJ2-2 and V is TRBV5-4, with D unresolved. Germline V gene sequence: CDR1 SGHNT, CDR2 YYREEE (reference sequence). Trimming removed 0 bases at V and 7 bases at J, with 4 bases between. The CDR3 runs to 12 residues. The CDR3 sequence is CASSLDLGELFF. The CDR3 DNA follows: TGTGCCAGCAGCTTGGATCTCGGGGAGCTGTTTTTT.

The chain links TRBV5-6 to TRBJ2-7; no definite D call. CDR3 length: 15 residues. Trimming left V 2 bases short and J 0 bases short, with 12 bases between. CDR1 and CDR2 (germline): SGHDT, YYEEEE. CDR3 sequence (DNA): TGTGCCAGCAGCTTCTACCTATTAAGCTCCTACGAGCAGTACTTC. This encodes CASSFYLLSSYEQYF.

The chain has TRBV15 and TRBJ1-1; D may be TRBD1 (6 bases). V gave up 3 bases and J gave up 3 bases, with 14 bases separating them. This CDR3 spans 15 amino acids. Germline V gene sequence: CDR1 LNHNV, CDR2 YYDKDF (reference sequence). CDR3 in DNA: TGTGCCACCAGCAGGACAGGCTTGGGGTACACTGAAGCTTTCTTT. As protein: CATSRTGLGYTEAFF.

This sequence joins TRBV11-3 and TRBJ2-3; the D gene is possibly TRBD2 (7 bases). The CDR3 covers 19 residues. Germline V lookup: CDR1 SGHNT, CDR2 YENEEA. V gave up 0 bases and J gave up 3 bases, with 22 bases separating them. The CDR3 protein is CASSLDNGGASGETDTQYF. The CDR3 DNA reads TGTGCCAGCAGCTTAGATAATGGGGGGGCCTCGGGGGAAACAGATACGCAGTATTTT.